A selection of T cell receptor beta chains follows, all from one sample in a study of T cells after posttransplantation cyclophosphamide. Assay used: immunoSEQ multiplex PCR; TCRdb lists only in-frame clones, some missing. The data contain approximately 30,000 clones, 70% to 90% of them singletons. What was sequenced was PBMCs. The receptors originated from a middle-aged woman with a blood cancer, CMV-positive, and with a related stem cell donor. The CDR3 runs from the conserved cysteine through the conserved F or W.

V: TRBV19; J: TRBJ1-2; CDR3: CASSIAERGGGEVAYGYTF
V: TRBV7-2; J: TRBJ2-1; CDR3: CASSLSGSVYNEQFF
V: TRBV4-1; J: .; CDR3: CASSRGQSGGYEQYF
V: TRBV2; J: TRBJ2-4; CDR3: CASSEGIQGNIQYF
V: TRBV7-8; J: TRBJ2-7; CDR3: CASSLAVQGDSKTYEQYF
V: TRBV19; J: TRBJ1-4; CDR3: CASTAGTANEKLFF
V: TRBV5-4; J: TRBJ1-6; CDR3: CASSTRQGSNSPLHF
V: TRBV5-4; J: TRBJ1-2; CDR3: CASSLAGTAGYGYTF
V: TRBV28; J: TRBJ1-1; CDR3: CASSLYRADTEAFF
V: TRBV5-6; J: TRBJ2-2; CDR3: CASSPTTGELFF
V: TRBV11-3; J: TRBJ1-1; CDR3: CASSLRGGTEAFF